This T cell receptor beta chain was documented in a study of blood T cell repertoires in COVID-19. There are 16 residues in the CDR3. Trimming at V came to 7 bases and at J to 0 bases, leaving 7 bases not matched to a gene. The germline CDR1 and CDR2 sequences are ENHRY and SYGVKD. Assay used: immunoSEQ multiplex PCR; TCRdb lists only in-frame clones, some missing. The sample consists of about 300,000 clones, around four fifths of them appearing once. The chain couples TRBV10-3 to TRBJ1-4; TRBD1 agrees at 8 bases. The TCR was taken from a woman in her forties or fifties with acute or convalescent COVID-19. Sequenced sample: peripheral blood. CDR3 bases: TGTGCCATCAAGGGACAGGCGACCGCAACTAATGAAAAACTGTTTTTT. Its protein product is CAIKGQATATNEKLFF.